These T cell receptor beta chains were read from a single sample in a study of T cell responses to AZD1222 COVID-19 vaccine. Assay used: immunoSEQ multiplex PCR; TCRdb lists only in-frame clones, some missing. The profile shows approximately 84,000 clones, roughly nine tenths of them singletons. Sequenced material: peripheral blood, taken on day 0 of AZD1222 vaccination. The origin of the receptors is an adult in good health. Both conserved end residues are part of each CDR3. The D gene is left open where the match is weak. The size field is filled for only some rows; it gives once, few, many or a size class.

d_call: TRBD2; j_call: TRBJ2-1; clone_size: -; v_call: TRBV15; cdr3_aa: CATSRRETSGNEQFF; cdr3_nt: TGTGCCACCAGCAGGAGGGAGACTAGCGGCAATGAGCAGTTCTTC
d_call: -; j_call: TRBJ1-1; clone_size: few; v_call: TRBV6-5; cdr3_aa: CASKINTEAFF; cdr3_nt: TGTGCCAGCAAGATAAACACTGAAGCTTTCTTT
d_call: -; j_call: TRBJ2-2; clone_size: -; v_call: TRBV11-3; cdr3_aa: CASSRLSSTGELFF; cdr3_nt: TGTGCCAGCAGCCGTCTATCATCGACTGGGGAGCTGTTTTTT
d_call: -; j_call: TRBJ2-7; clone_size: once; v_call: TRBV6-5; cdr3_aa: CASWERDEQYF; cdr3_nt: TGTGCCTCGTGGGAGCGGGACGAGCAGTACTTC
d_call: -; j_call: TRBJ1-2; clone_size: -; v_call: TRBV28; cdr3_aa: CASRTGRLNYGYTF; cdr3_nt: TGTGCCAGCAGGACGGGACGGCTTAACTATGGCTACACCTTC
d_call: -; j_call: TRBJ1-5; clone_size: -; v_call: TRBV27; cdr3_aa: CASSIDNSNQPQHF; cdr3_nt: TGTGCCAGCAGTATAGACAATAGCAATCAGCCCCAGCATTTT
d_call: TRBD2; j_call: TRBJ2-5; clone_size: -; v_call: TRBV6-6; cdr3_aa: CASSFYSGTQETQYF; cdr3_nt: TGTGCCAGCAGTTTTTATAGCGGGACTCAAGAGACCCAGTACTTC
d_call: -; j_call: TRBJ1-2; clone_size: -; v_call: TRBV30; cdr3_aa: CAWIEGGYGYTF; cdr3_nt: TGTGCCTGGATCGAGGGGGGCTATGGCTACACCTTC
d_call: -; j_call: TRBJ2-3; clone_size: -; v_call: TRBV14; cdr3_aa: CASSQVIPRTHLSDTQYF; cdr3_nt: TGTGCCAGCAGCCAAGTTATACCAAGGACACATTTATCAGATACGCAGTATTTT
d_call: -; j_call: TRBJ2-5; clone_size: -; v_call: TRBV28; cdr3_aa: CASNTGFVQGGIQETQYF; cdr3_nt: TGTGCCAGCAATACAGGGTTTGTTCAGGGGGGAATCCAAGAGACCCAGTACTTC
d_call: -; j_call: TRBJ2-2; clone_size: -; v_call: TRBV5-1; cdr3_aa: CASSLVGGSGELFF; cdr3_nt: TGCGCCAGCAGCTTGGTCGGGGGCTCCGGGGAGCTGTTTTTT
d_call: -; j_call: TRBJ2-7; clone_size: -; v_call: TRBV5-5; cdr3_aa: CASSFARGRGVYEQYF; cdr3_nt: TGTGCCAGCAGCTTTGCAAGGGGCCGCGGGGTCTACGAGCAGTACTTC
d_call: -; j_call: TRBJ1-2; clone_size: -; v_call: TRBV29-1; cdr3_aa: CSARLAVTGYTF; cdr3_nt: TGCAGCGCACGACTAGCTGTCACTGGCTACACCTTC
d_call: -; j_call: TRBJ1-4; clone_size: -; v_call: TRBV18; cdr3_aa: CASSPALETNEKLFF; cdr3_nt: TGTGCCAGCTCACCAGCACTAGAAACTAATGAAAAACTGTTTTTT
d_call: TRBD1; j_call: TRBJ2-5; clone_size: -; v_call: TRBV24-1; cdr3_aa: CATSEDRTGGFETQYF; cdr3_nt: TGTGCCACCAGTGAAGATCGGACAGGGGGCTTTGAGACCCAGTACTTC
d_call: -; j_call: TRBJ1-2; clone_size: few; v_call: TRBV12-3/TRBV12-4; cdr3_aa: CASSLKDSSGYTF; cdr3_nt: TGTGCCAGCAGTTTAAAGGACAGCTCTGGCTACACCTTC
d_call: -; j_call: TRBJ1-2; clone_size: -; v_call: TRBV3-1/TRBV3-2; cdr3_aa: CASSLGMRHGYTF; cdr3_nt: TGTGCCAGCAGCTTAGGGATGCGACATGGCTACACCTTC
d_call: -; j_call: TRBJ2-7; clone_size: -; v_call: TRBV3-1/TRBV3-2; cdr3_aa: CASRGGIGYEQYF; cdr3_nt: TGTGCCAGCCGTGGCGGGATAGGCTACGAGCAGTACTTC
d_call: TRBD1; j_call: TRBJ2-7; clone_size: -; v_call: TRBV5-1; cdr3_aa: CASSLAGTAILYEQYF; cdr3_nt: TGCGCCAGCAGCTTGGCCGGGACAGCGATTCTCTACGAGCAGTACTTC
d_call: TRBD1; j_call: TRBJ1-1; clone_size: -; v_call: TRBV7-2; cdr3_aa: CASSSQSGTGYWGTEAFF; cdr3_nt: TGTGCCAGCAGCTCTCAATCCGGGACAGGGTATTGGGGCACTGAAGCTTTCTTT
d_call: -; j_call: TRBJ2-3; clone_size: -; v_call: TRBV9; cdr3_aa: CASSVASPEADTQYF; cdr3_nt: TGTGCCAGCAGCGTAGCTAGCCCAGAGGCCGATACGCAGTATTTT
d_call: -; j_call: TRBJ2-1; clone_size: once; v_call: TRBV5-1; cdr3_aa: CASSLVEKGEQFF; cdr3_nt: TGCGCCAGCAGCTTGGTCGAAAAGGGTGAGCAGTTCTTC
d_call: -; j_call: TRBJ1-4; clone_size: few; v_call: TRBV25-1; cdr3_aa: CASRGGGNEKLFF; cdr3_nt: TGTGCCAGCAGGGGTGGGGGTAATGAAAAACTGTTTTTT
d_call: TRBD1; j_call: TRBJ1-2; clone_size: -; v_call: TRBV6-5; cdr3_aa: CASRNRGRDGYTF; cdr3_nt: TGTGCCAGCAGAAACAGGGGGCGCGATGGCTACACCTTC
d_call: -; j_call: TRBJ2-7; clone_size: -; v_call: TRBV2; cdr3_aa: CASSAYYEQYF; cdr3_nt: TGTGCCAGTAGTGCCTACTACGAGCAGTACTTC
d_call: -; j_call: TRBJ2-7; clone_size: -; v_call: TRBV19; cdr3_aa: CASSKRKDNSYEQYF; cdr3_nt: TGTGCCAGTAGCAAGCGCAAAGACAACTCCTACGAGCAGTACTTC
d_call: TRBD1; j_call: TRBJ2-3; clone_size: -; v_call: TRBV7-9; cdr3_aa: CASSLNRGQDTQYF; cdr3_nt: TGTGCCAGCAGCTTAAACAGGGGGCAAGATACGCAGTATTTT
d_call: TRBD2; j_call: TRBJ2-5; clone_size: -; v_call: TRBV2; cdr3_aa: CASEGVREGRETQYF; cdr3_nt: TGTGCCAGCGAAGGCGTTCGGGAGGGGCGAGAGACCCAGTACTTC
d_call: TRBD1; j_call: TRBJ2-5; clone_size: -; v_call: TRBV24-1; cdr3_aa: CATSDPRDSQETQYF; cdr3_nt: TGTGCCACCAGTGATCCCCGGGACAGTCAAGAGACCCAGTACTTC
d_call: TRBD1; j_call: TRBJ1-1; clone_size: -; v_call: TRBV28; cdr3_aa: CAPPPGTVNTEAFF; cdr3_nt: TGTGCCCCTCCTCCCGGGACAGTAAACACTGAAGCTTTCTTT
d_call: -; j_call: TRBJ2-3; clone_size: -; v_call: TRBV5-1; cdr3_aa: CASSFGGNTDTQYF; cdr3_nt: TGCGCCAGCAGCTTTGGTGGGAACACAGATACGCAGTATTTT
d_call: -; j_call: TRBJ1-2; clone_size: -; v_call: TRBV5-5; cdr3_aa: CASSLITVTYGYTF; cdr3_nt: TGTGCCAGCAGTTTGATCACGGTGACCTATGGCTACACCTTC
d_call: TRBD2; j_call: TRBJ2-1; clone_size: -; v_call: TRBV5-1; cdr3_aa: CASSLAGRTLRYNEQFF; cdr3_nt: TGCGCCAGCAGCTTGGCCGGGAGGACTCTACGATACAATGAGCAGTTCTTC
d_call: -; j_call: TRBJ2-2; clone_size: few; v_call: TRBV19; cdr3_aa: CASSRQQGPTGELFF; cdr3_nt: TGTGCCAGTAGTAGACAACAGGGTCCCACCGGGGAGCTGTTTTTT
d_call: -; j_call: TRBJ1-5; clone_size: -; v_call: TRBV19; cdr3_aa: CASSMPGRRNQPQHF; cdr3_nt: TGTGCCAGTAGTATGCCAGGGAGGAGAAATCAGCCCCAGCATTTT
d_call: TRBD2; j_call: TRBJ2-3; clone_size: -; v_call: TRBV7-9; cdr3_aa: CASSLTPSGRRDTQYF; cdr3_nt: TGTGCCAGCAGCTTAACTCCTAGCGGGAGAAGAGATACGCAGTATTTT